This T cell receptor (beta chain) was observed in a study of a mutant IDH1 vaccine in newly diagnosed glioma. As to this clone: Its specificity is not known.

Described time point: week 47, end of study. Every vaccination contained 300 ug of the mutant IDH1 20-mer peptide and was paired with topical imiquimod. The protocol was immunoSEQ multiplex PCR, while the TCRdb copy is restricted to in-frame clones and leaves out a portion. The table has about 60,000 clones, around 83% seen once. Here the sequenced sample was PBMCs, taken from a glioma patient whose treatment included an IDH1 peptide vaccine. This receptor was identified in a woman aged 45-60 years with glioma.

In DNA form, the CDR3 reads TGCGCCAGCAGCTTACTCGACAGGGGTTTCAGCGAGCAGTACTTC. This sequence encodes CASSLLDRGFSEQYF. This chain uses TRBV5-1 with TRBJ2-7; TRBD1 aligns across 8 bases. V was clipped by 2 bases and J by 6 bases; unmatched bases: 10. The germline V gene encodes CDR1 SGHRS and CDR2 YFSETQ. The length of the CDR3 is 15 residues.